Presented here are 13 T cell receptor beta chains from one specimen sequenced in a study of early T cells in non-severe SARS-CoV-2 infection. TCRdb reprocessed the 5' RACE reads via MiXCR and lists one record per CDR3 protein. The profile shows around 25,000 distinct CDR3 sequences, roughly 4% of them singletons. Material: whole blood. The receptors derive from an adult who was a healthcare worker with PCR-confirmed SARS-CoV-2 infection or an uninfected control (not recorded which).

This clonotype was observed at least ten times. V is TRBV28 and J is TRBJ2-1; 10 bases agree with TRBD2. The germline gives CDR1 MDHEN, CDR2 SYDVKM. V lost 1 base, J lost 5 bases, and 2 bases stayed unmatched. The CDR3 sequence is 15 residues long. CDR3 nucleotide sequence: TGTGCCAGCAGTTTATTCACTAGCGGGAACAATGAGCAGTTCTTC. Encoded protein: CASSLFTSGNNEQFF.

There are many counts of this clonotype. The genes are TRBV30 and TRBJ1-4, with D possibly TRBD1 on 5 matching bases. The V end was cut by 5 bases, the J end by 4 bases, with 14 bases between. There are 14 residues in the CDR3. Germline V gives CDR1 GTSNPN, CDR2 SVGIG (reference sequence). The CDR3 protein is CAWGPGPLNEKLFF. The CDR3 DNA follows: TGTGCCTGGGGGCCGGGACCGCTTAATGAAAAACTGTTTTTT.

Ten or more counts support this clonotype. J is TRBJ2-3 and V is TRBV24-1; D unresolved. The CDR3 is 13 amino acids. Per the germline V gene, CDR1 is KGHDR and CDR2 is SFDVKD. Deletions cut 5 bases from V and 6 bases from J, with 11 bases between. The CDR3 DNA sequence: TGTGCCACCAGTGTCCCCGGAAGGGATACGCAGTATTTT. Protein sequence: CATSVPGRDTQYF.

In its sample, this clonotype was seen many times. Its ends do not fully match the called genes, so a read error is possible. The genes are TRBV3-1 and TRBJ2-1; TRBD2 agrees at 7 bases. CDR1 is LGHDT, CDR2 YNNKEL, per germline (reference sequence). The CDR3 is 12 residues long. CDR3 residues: CASSQDRGTTIF. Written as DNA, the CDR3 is TGTGCCAGCAGCCAAGATCGGGGGACTACGATCTTC.

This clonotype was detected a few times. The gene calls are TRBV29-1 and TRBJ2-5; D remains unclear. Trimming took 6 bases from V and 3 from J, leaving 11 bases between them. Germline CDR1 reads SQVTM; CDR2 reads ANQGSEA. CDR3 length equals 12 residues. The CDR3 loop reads CSVAPEEETQYF. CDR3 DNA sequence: TGCAGCGTCGCTCCTGAGGAAGAGACCCAGTACTTC.

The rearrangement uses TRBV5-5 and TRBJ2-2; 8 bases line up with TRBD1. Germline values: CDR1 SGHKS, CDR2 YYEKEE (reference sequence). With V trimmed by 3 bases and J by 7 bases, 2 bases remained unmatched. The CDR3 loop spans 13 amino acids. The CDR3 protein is CASSWTGSGELFF. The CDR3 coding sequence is TGTGCCAGCAGCTGGACAGGGAGCGGGGAGCTGTTTTTT.

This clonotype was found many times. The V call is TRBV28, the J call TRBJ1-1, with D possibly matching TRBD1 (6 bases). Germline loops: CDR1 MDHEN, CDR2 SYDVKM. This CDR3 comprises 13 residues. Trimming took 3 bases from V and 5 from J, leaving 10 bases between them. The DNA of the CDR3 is TGTGCCAGCAGTTTTGGGGGGCTTACTGAAGCTTTCTTT. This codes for CASSFGGLTEAFF. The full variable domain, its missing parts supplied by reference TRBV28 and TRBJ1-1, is DVKVTQSSRYLVKRTGEKVFLECVQDMDHENMFWYRQDPGLGLRLIYFSYDVKMKEKGDIPEGYSVSREKKERFSLILESASTNQTSMYLCASSFGGLTEAFFGQGTRLTVV.

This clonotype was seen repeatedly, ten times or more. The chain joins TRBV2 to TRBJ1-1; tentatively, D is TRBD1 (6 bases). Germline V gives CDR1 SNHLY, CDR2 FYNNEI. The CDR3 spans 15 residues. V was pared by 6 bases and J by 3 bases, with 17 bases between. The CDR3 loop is CASRELQGYDTEAFF. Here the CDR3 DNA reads TGTGCCAGCAGGGAATTACAGGGCTATGACACTGAAGCTTTCTTT.

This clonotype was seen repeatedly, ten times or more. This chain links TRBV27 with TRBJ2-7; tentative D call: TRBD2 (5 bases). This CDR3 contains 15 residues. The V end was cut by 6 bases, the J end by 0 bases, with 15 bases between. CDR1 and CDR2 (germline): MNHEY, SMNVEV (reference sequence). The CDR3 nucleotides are TGTGCCAGCAGAGGCGGAGGTACGAGCTCCTACGAGCAGTACTTC. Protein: CASRGGGTSSYEQYF.

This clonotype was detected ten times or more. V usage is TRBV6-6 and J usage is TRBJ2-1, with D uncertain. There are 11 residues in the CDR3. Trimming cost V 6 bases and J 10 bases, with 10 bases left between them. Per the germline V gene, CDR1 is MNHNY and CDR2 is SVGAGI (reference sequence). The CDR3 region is CASSPLAEQFF. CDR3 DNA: TGTGCCAGCAGCCCTTTAGCAGAGCAGTTCTTC.

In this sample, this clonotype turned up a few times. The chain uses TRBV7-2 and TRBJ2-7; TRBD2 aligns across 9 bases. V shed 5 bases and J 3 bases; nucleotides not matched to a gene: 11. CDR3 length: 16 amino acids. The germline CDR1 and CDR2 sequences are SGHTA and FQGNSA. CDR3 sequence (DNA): TGTGCCAGCAGCGAGGGACTAGCTAAAGCCGGCTACGAGCAGTACTTC. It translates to CASSEGLAKAGYEQYF.

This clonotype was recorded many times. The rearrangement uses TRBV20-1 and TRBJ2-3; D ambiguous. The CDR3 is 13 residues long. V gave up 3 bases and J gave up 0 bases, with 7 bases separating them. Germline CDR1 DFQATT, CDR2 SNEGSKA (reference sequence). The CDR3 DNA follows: TGCAGTGCTAGCGTCTTTAGCACAGATACGCAGTATTTT. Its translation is CSASVFSTDTQYF.

CDR3: CASSRASGRNTGELFF. In nucleotides, the CDR3 is TGTGCCAGCAGCCGAGCTAGCGGGAGAAACACCGGGGAGCTGTTTTTT. The chain recombines TRBV3-1 with TRBJ2-2; 10 nucleotides line up with TRBD2. Trimming removed 4 bases from V and 2 bases from J; junction bases left unmatched: 4. From germline, CDR1 is LGHDT and CDR2 YNNKEL (reference sequence). The CDR3 length is 16 residues. Looking up the rest from reference TRBV3-1 and TRBJ2-2 gives the full variable domain: DTAVSQTPKYLVTQMGNDKSIKCEQNLGHDTMYWYKQDSKKFLKIMFSYNNKELIINETVPNRFSPKSPDKAHLNLHINSLELGDSAVYFCASSRASGRNTGELFFGEGSRLTVL.